This T cell receptor (beta chain) was identified in a study of T-cell reconstitution after alpha-beta-depleted transplantation in children (TCRdb year 2016). Context from the whole study: Using TCR repertoire profiling, the study quantitatively followed how T-cell immune reconstitution unfolded in children after TCRalphabeta/CD19-depleted allogeneic hematopoietic cell transplantation.

The library was made by PCR. The sequencer was an Illumina HiSeq 2500. To normalize quantification of the TCRbeta repertoire, the TCR libraries were built with molecular barcoding that relied on unique molecular identifiers. The public reads were quality trimmed at Q25 with fastp and then assembled into clones with MiXCR by TCRdb, keeping productive beta chains. Here each entry gathers all rows of one CDR3 protein and keeps the most common genes and DNA. This sample is represented by 600,000 to 700,000 distinct CDR3 sequences; 16% of them were singletons. The top ten clones comprise over 0.95% of the sample. This clonotype was detected many times. Its antigen target is currently unknown. Base qualities are not recorded, but no much larger clone differs from it by a single base. Sequences were derived from PBMCs from the stem cell graft donor, sampled from the stem cell graft. This receptor was identified in a human donor who donated a stem cell graft to a child with acute myeloid leukemia.

The bases are TGCAGTGCTACAGGGGGTATCGCTGAAGCTTTCTTT. It specifies CSATGGIAEAFF. Here the chain combines TRBV20-1 and TRBJ1-1; TRBD1 lines up with 7 middle nucleotides. The germline V gene (reference sequence) gives CDR1 as DFQATT and CDR2 as SNEGSKA. The CDR3 numbers 12 residues from cysteine through phenylalanine. The sequence is cut down to CDR3 DNA, 36 bases in frame from base 1. V has 4 bases trimmed and J has 6 bases trimmed; junction bases matching no gene number 5.